This record looks at one T cell receptor beta chain sequence and its context. Its antigen remains unknown. The data originate from a study of PD-L1 blockade in urothelial cancer. In the study overall: Administration of atezolizumab to patients began at some point between 2014 and 2016, at 1,200 mg intravenously every 3 weeks. The researchers analyzed blood 3 weeks (second dose) and 6 weeks after treatment start. Blood gave a median approximately 150,000 T cells.

Study results and limitations: In blood sampled pretreatment, TCR clonality below the median predicted better survival.

The assay was immunoSEQ multiplex PCR, and TCRdb's table has in-frame clones only and misses some. The sample lists 55,000 to 70,000 clones, more than 65% occurring once. The clonotype was recovered from a man in his 70s with urothelial cancer. The sequencing used PBMCs, collected around atezolizumab (anti-PD-L1) treatment.

This CDR3 reads CASSLVTGKYEQYF. The DNA for the CDR3 is TGCGCCAGCAGCTTGGTAACAGGGAAGTACGAGCAGTACTTC. The chain has TRBV5-1 and TRBJ2-7, with a possible D match to TRBD1 (6 bases). Trimming pared 0 bases from V and 4 bases from J, leaving 11 bases between. This CDR3 is built from 14 residues. Germline V gene sequence: CDR1 SGHRS, CDR2 YFSETQ.